This passage covers 21 T cell receptor beta chains from one sample sequenced in a study of blood T cell repertoires in COVID-19. Sequencing was performed with immunoSEQ multiplex PCR; in TCRdb, only in-frame clones are kept and a portion is missing. Of 170,000 or so clones in the sample, around nine tenths are singletons; the top ten hold about 0.54%. Specimen: peripheral blood. The receptors stem from a man aged 45-65 years with acute or convalescent COVID-19.

This sequence joins TRBV7-8 and TRBJ1-5; maybe TRBD1 (6 bases). V was cut by 0 bases and J by 2 bases, with 8 bases left in between. Per germline, CDR1 SGHVS and CDR2 FQNEAQ. The CDR3 is 15 residues long. DNA for the CDR3: TGTGCCAGCAGCTTAGCAGGGGGAGGCAATCAGCCCCAGCATTTT. Its protein is CASSLAGGGNQPQHF.

This rearrangement joins TRBV6-5 to TRBJ1-2; D may be TRBD1 (6 bases). Germline V gene data show CDR1 as MNHEY and CDR2 as SVGAGI. Trimming stripped 2 bases from V and 5 bases from J, with 12 bases between. The CDR3 runs to 14 residues. Here the CDR3 DNA reads TGTGCCAGCAGTTACGTGGCAGGGGATTATGGCTACACCTTC. This gives the protein CASSYVAGDYGYTF.

The J gene is TRBJ2-3, the V gene TRBV19, with 11 bases aligning to TRBD1. With 4 bases clipped from V and 5 bases from J, the junction kept 8 bases outside the gene matches. The CDR3 runs to 16 residues. Germline CDR1 LNHDA, CDR2 SQIVND (reference sequence). The CDR3: CASSNLWTGGKDTQYF. The CDR3 DNA reads TGTGCCAGTAGTAATCTTTGGACAGGGGGCAAAGATACGCAGTATTTT.

This chain links TRBV19 with TRBJ2-3; 9 bases are a match to TRBD1. The germline V gene encodes CDR1 LNHDA and CDR2 SQIVND (reference sequence). This CDR3 is 15 amino acids long. The ends lost 5 bases at V and 2 bases at J; junction bases unmatched: 5. CDR3 sequence reads: CASSARDRDTDTQYF. As DNA, the CDR3 is TGTGCCAGTAGTGCCCGGGACAGGGACACAGATACGCAGTATTTT.

Notes on this clone: This same CDR3 is encoded by further DNA sequences in the sample. This chain links TRBV6-5 with TRBJ2-1; no clear D. CDR1 is MNHEY, CDR2 SVGAGI, per germline. The V end was cut by 6 bases, the J end by 3 bases, with 15 bases between. The CDR3 spans 15 residues. In DNA form, the CDR3 reads TGTGCCAGCAGCACAACAGTGGATCTCTACAATGAGCAGTTCTTC. This codes for CASSTTVDLYNEQFF.

The chain joins TRBV5-4 to TRBJ2-7; 7 nucleotides match TRBD2. The ends lost 0 bases at V and 5 bases at J; junction bases unmatched: 17. CDR3 length: 18 residues. Germline V lookup: CDR1 SGHNT, CDR2 YYREEE (reference sequence). The CDR3 region has the DNA TGTGCCAGCAGCTTGGCGCTCTTAGCGGGCCCCCCTACTAACGAGCAGTACTTC. Amino acid sequence: CASSLALLAGPPTNEQYF.

This clone was counted only a few times. J is TRBJ2-2 and V is TRBV15, with D perhaps TRBD1 (6 bases). The V end lost 0 bases, the J end lost 6 bases, and 20 bases lay between the germline ends. This CDR3 is 18 amino acids long. Germline V CDR1 and CDR2: LNHNV, YYDKDF (reference sequence). The CDR3 bases are TGTGCCACCAGCAGAGAAATTCAAGGGGGATATTTGGCCGGGGAGCTGTTTTTT. Amino acids: CATSREIQGGYLAGELFF.

The chain links TRBV18 to TRBJ1-3; tentative D call: TRBD1 (6 bases). The CDR3 extends over 15 amino acids. V lost 3 bases, J lost 2 bases, and 11 bases lay in between. Germline V gives CDR1 KGHSH, CDR2 LQKENI. CDR3 amino acids: CASSPTGKAGNTIYF. Here the CDR3 DNA reads TGTGCCAGCTCACCTACAGGGAAGGCTGGAAACACCATATATTTT.

The J gene is TRBJ1-2, the V gene TRBV7-2; no clear D gene. V lost 0 bases and J lost 3, with 5 bases in between. The CDR3 is 13 amino acids. The germline V gene has CDR1 SGHTA and CDR2 FQGNSA. The CDR3 bases are TGTGCCAGCAGCTTAGCGGGCTACTATGGCTACACCTTC. Encoded protein: CASSLAGYYGYTF.

The chain has TRBV24-1 and TRBJ2-3, with 9 bases identical to TRBD2. V was pared by 4 bases and J by 7 bases, with 11 bases of the junction left unmatched. Germline V lookup: CDR1 KGHDR, CDR2 SFDVKD. This CDR3 region has 16 residues. CDR3 nucleotide sequence: TGTGCCACCAGTGACCCCATAGCGGGAGAATTAAATACGCAGTATTTT. Translation: CATSDPIAGELNTQYF.

This rearrangement joins TRBV20-1 to TRBJ2-5, with D possibly being TRBD2 (6 bases). V lost 3 bases to trimming and J lost 0 bases, with 14 bases between them. The CDR3 is made up of 15 amino acids. Germline V lookup: CDR1 DFQATT, CDR2 SNEGSKA (reference sequence). The chain's CDR3 is CSASSAGSYQETQYF. CDR3 nucleotide sequence: TGCAGTGCTAGTTCGGCGGGATCTTACCAAGAGACCCAGTACTTC.

V is TRBV7-9 and J is TRBJ2-6; no clear D gene. This CDR3 is built from 16 residues. Trimming pared 6 bases from V and 0 bases from J, leaving 12 bases between. CDR1 is SEHNR, CDR2 FQNEAQ, per germline (reference sequence). The CDR3 DNA sequence: TGTGCCAGCAGTCGCAGTCGCGGCTCTGGGGCCAACGTCCTGACTTTC. This sequence encodes CASSRSRGSGANVLTF.

The chain recombines TRBV28 with TRBJ2-1; 8 bases agree with TRBD1. The CDR3 length is 12 residues. V trimming: 5 bases; J trimming: 7 bases; junction bases outside the gene matches: 1. Germline CDR1 is MDHEN and CDR2 is SYDVKM. In DNA form, the CDR3 reads TGTGCCAGCAGTCGACAGGGGAATGAGCAGTTCTTC. This codes for CASSRQGNEQFF.

The V and J genes are TRBV10-3 and TRBJ2-7, with 7 bases lining up with TRBD1. Per germline, CDR1 ENHRY and CDR2 SYGVKD. The J segment lost 0 bases and the V segment lost 7 bases, leaving 3 bases of the junction unmatched. CDR3 length: 13 amino acids. The CDR3 sequence is CAIKGDSSYEQYV. CDR3 coding DNA: TGTGCCATCAAGGGGGACAGCTCCTACGAGCAGTACGTC.

The chain links TRBV30 to TRBJ1-3, with a tentative D call TRBD1 (5 bases). V was cut by 0 bases and J by 1 base, with 10 bases left in between. In germline, CDR1 is GTSNPN, CDR2 SVGIG (reference sequence). The CDR3 sequence is 15 residues long. The CDR3 DNA follows: TGTGCCTGGAGTGTACATACAGGATCTGGAAACACCATATATTTT. Translation: CAWSVHTGSGNTIYF.

This clone is a singleton in its sample. This rearrangement joins TRBV5-6 to TRBJ1-2, with TRBD1 matching over 12 bases. The CDR3 sequence is 13 residues long. V lost 4 bases, J lost 8 bases, and 3 bases stayed unmatched. Germline V gene sequence: CDR1 SGHDT, CDR2 YYEEEE. The CDR3 spells CASSPGQGAGYTF. The CDR3 coding sequence is TGTGCCAGCAGCCCGGGACAGGGGGCCGGCTACACCTTC.

The V gene is TRBV3-1 (or the pseudogene TRBV3-2), the J gene TRBJ2-3; D is possibly TRBD2 (6 bases). The CDR3 length is 14 residues. Germline CDR1 LGHDT, CDR2 YNNKEL (reference sequence). The V end lost 1 base, the J end lost 5 bases, and 10 bases lay between the germline ends. The CDR3: CASSQGGGVDTQYF. In DNA form, the CDR3 reads TGTGCCAGCAGCCAAGGTGGCGGGGTAGATACGCAGTATTTT.

Concerning this clone itself: The identical CDR3 is also encoded by other nucleotide sequences in the sample. The gene calls are TRBV11-3 and TRBJ2-4, with TRBD1 identical over 11 bases. The CDR3 length is 13 residues. The trim removed 3 bases at V and 8 bases at J, leaving 0 bases unmatched. Germline assignment: CDR1 SGHNT and CDR2 YENEEA. The CDR3 reads CASSLGQGDIQYF. The DNA of the CDR3 is TGTGCCAGCAGCTTGGGACAGGGGGACATTCAGTACTTC.

The genes are TRBV3-1 (or the pseudogene TRBV3-2) and TRBJ1-2, with 11 bases aligning to TRBD1. Germline values: CDR1 LGHDT, CDR2 YNNKEL (reference sequence). CDR3 length equals 15 residues. J was trimmed by 6 bases and V by 1 base; bases with no gene match: 4. CDR3: CASSQVGQGADGYTF. The CDR3 bases are TGTGCCAGCAGCCAAGTCGGACAGGGGGCCGATGGCTACACCTTC.

The chain joins TRBV6-5 to TRBJ1-6, with D perhaps matching TRBD1 (6 bases). This CDR3 comprises 14 residues. V shed 6 bases and J shed 4 bases, with 10 bases lying between them. CDR1 MNHEY and CDR2 SVGAGI come from the germline V gene. The CDR3 DNA sequence: TGTGCCAGCAGCCGACAGGCTTATAATTCACCCCTCCACTTT. It is translated as CASSRQAYNSPLHF.

The J gene is TRBJ1-2, the V gene TRBV18; D remains ambiguous. This CDR3 has 13 amino acids. The germline V gene encodes CDR1 KGHSH and CDR2 LQKENI. Trimming removed 4 bases at V and 0 bases at J, with 6 bases between. Here the CDR3 DNA reads TGTGCCAGCTCACAGGGAGCTAACTATGGCTACACCTTC. Translated: CASSQGANYGYTF. Full variable domain (outside the CDR3, taken from reference TRBV18 and TRBJ1-2): NAGVMQNPRHLVRRRGQEARLRCSPMKGHSHVYWYRQLPEEGLKFMVYLQKENIIDESGMPKERFSAEFPKEGPSILRIQQVVRGDSAAYFCASSQGANYGYTFGSGTRLTVV.